One sample yielded the 28 T cell receptor beta chains listed below, sequenced in a study of spatial heterogeneity in lung cancer. TCRdb redid the calling of the 5' RACE reads with MiXCR, one entry per CDR3 protein. The sample contains some 100,000 distinct CDR3 sequences, approximately 8.5% of which appear only once. Time point indicated: sample taken at primary tumor resection. Unsorted tumor, nontumor lung tissue or cryopreserved PBMC supplied the whole RNA. The sequencing here drew on PBMCs, taken at surgery. Receptors originate from a male donor with early-stage non-small cell lung cancer.

As regards this clonotype: This sequence may be a read error, since a much larger clone differs from it by one base. The V gene is TRBV19, the J gene TRBJ1-2; D gene uncertain. V lost 3 bases and J 4 bases, leaving 15 bases between the germline ends. Per germline, CDR1 LNHDA and CDR2 SQIVND (reference sequence). The CDR3 totals 15 residues. The CDR3 DNA reads as TGTGCCAGTAGTATCGGATCGGAACAGTTCTATGGCTACACCTTC. This gives the protein CASSIGSEQFYGYTF.

This clonotype was detected ten times or more. The V gene is TRBV12-3 or TRBV12-4, the J gene TRBJ1-2; D may be TRBD1 (6 bases). V lost 1 base and J lost 4, with 7 bases in between. The CDR3 contains 13 residues. The CDR3 here is CASSLGQVYGYTF. CDR3 coding DNA: TGTGCCAGCAGTTTAGGACAGGTCTATGGCTACACCTTC.

The sample holds many counts of this clonotype. The chain couples TRBV28 to TRBJ2-5; 9 bases fit TRBD1. Trimming at V came to 8 bases and at J to 3 bases, leaving 7 bases not matched to a gene. Germline V lookup: CDR1 MDHEN, CDR2 SYDVKM. The CDR3 covers 14 residues. CDR3: CASSYRGRKETQYF. The CDR3 DNA sequence: TGTGCCAGCTCATACAGGGGGCGGAAAGAGACCCAGTACTTC.

This clonotype came up a few times. The chain uses TRBV28 and TRBJ1-6, with a tentative D call TRBD1 (5 bases). V was cut by 6 bases and J by 5 bases, with 17 bases left in between. Per the germline V gene, CDR1 is MDHEN and CDR2 is SYDVKM. CDR3 length: 16 residues. CDR3 coding DNA: TGTGCCAGCAGGGCTTTAACAACCAGGGATAATTCACCCCTCCACTTT. It encodes CASRALTTRDNSPLHF. The full variable domain, rest sourced from reference TRBV28 and TRBJ1-6, is DVKVTQSSRYLVKRTGEKVFLECVQDMDHENMFWYRQDPGLGLRLIYFSYDVKMKEKGDIPEGYSVSREKKERFSLILESASTNQTSMYLCASRALTTRDNSPLHFGNGTRLTVT.

This clonotype was seen a single time. The rearrangement joins TRBV5-4 to TRBJ2-2; no definite D call. CDR3 length equals 13 residues. V lost 4 bases to trimming and J lost 5 bases, with 9 bases between them. The germline V gene has CDR1 SGHNT and CDR2 YYREEE (reference sequence). CDR3 amino acids: CASSPEWTGELFF. In nucleotides, the CDR3 is TGTGCCAGCAGCCCCGAGTGGACCGGGGAGCTGTTTTTT.

This clonotype was found many times. The J gene is TRBJ1-4, the V gene TRBV2, with a possible D match to TRBD1 (6 bases). Trimming cost V 6 bases and J 4 bases, with 24 bases left between them. In germline, CDR1 is SNHLY, CDR2 FYNNEI. The CDR3 contains 18 residues. CDR3 DNA sequence: TGTGCCAGCAGAATGAGGACCCGCCGGACAGCCGATAATGAAAAACTGTTTTTT. This encodes CASRMRTRRTADNEKLFF.

This clonotype came up many times. The genes are TRBV20-1 and TRBJ1-1; D is possibly TRBD1 (5 bases). The CDR3 runs 14 residues. Trimming took 1 base from V and 0 from J, leaving 9 bases between them. Germline CDR1 reads DFQATT; CDR2 reads SNEGSKA (reference sequence). For the CDR3, the DNA is TGCAGTGCTAGAGTTCCAGGGATGAACACTGAAGCTTTCTTT. Protein sequence: CSARVPGMNTEAFF.

This clonotype was seen a few times. The chain recombines TRBV12-3 or TRBV12-4 with TRBJ1-5, with 7 nucleotides matching TRBD1. The V segment lost 2 bases and the J segment 3 bases; nucleotides outside the gene matches: 13. The CDR3 has 18 residues. CDR3 DNA sequence: TGTGCCAGCAGTTTACTACCCGGCAGGGGGTATAACAATCAGCCCCAGCATTTT. Translated, it gives CASSLLPGRGYNNQPQHF.

This clonotype was recorded at least ten times. The CDR3, as DNA: TGTGCCAGCAGTTACGCCGTCAGGGGTAATTCACCCCTCCACTTT. This sequence encodes CASSYAVRGNSPLHF. This rearrangement joins TRBV6-5 to TRBJ1-6; TRBD1 is a possible D gene (6 bases). CDR1 is MNHEY, CDR2 SVGAGI, per germline. The CDR3 is 15 amino acids. V dropped 2 bases and J dropped 6 bases, with 11 bases sitting between them.

The table lists this clonotype with a few counts. The chain has TRBV28 and TRBJ1-5; the D is unclear. CDR3 length: 15 amino acids. V gave up 5 bases and J gave up 0 bases, with 11 bases separating them. Germline CDR1 is MDHEN and CDR2 is SYDVKM. The CDR3 sequence: CASSAQSYSNQPQHF. The CDR3 DNA reads as TGTGCCAGCAGTGCTCAGAGCTATAGCAATCAGCCCCAGCATTTT.

This clonotype was counted only a few times. CDR3: CASSYRGGDQPQHF. The CDR3 bases are TGTGCCAGCAGTTACAGGGGAGGGGATCAGCCCCAGCATTTT. The chain joins TRBV6-2 or TRBV6-3 to TRBJ1-5; D might be TRBD1 (5 bases). Germline CDR1 MNHEY, CDR2 SVGEGT. This CDR3 is 14 amino acids long. Trimming left V 2 bases short and J 5 bases short, with 10 bases between.

This clonotype was found many times. The J gene is TRBJ1-5, the V gene TRBV7-2; the D gene is possibly TRBD1 (6 bases). The CDR3 extends over 16 amino acids. CDR1 and CDR2 from the germline V gene are SGHTA and FQGNSA. The V gene lost 3 bases and the J gene lost 11 bases, with 23 bases spanning the gap. CDR3 amino acids: CASSFTGPSARQAQHF. CDR3 bases: TGTGCCAGCAGCTTCACAGGGCCTTCAGCTAGACAGGCCCAGCATTTT.

This clonotype was counted ten times or more. This sequence joins TRBV11-2 and TRBJ2-7, with unresolved D. This CDR3 spans 11 amino acids. The V and J ends lost 5 bases and 3 bases respectively, with 5 bases between them. The V gene's germline CDR1 is SGHAT and CDR2 FQNNGV. The CDR3 loop is CASSQNYEQYF. CDR3 bases: TGTGCCAGCAGCCAAAACTACGAGCAGTACTTC.

There are many counts of this clonotype. The chain uses TRBV3-1 and TRBJ2-2; no reliable D call. V was pared by 1 base and J by 0 bases, with 9 bases between. Germline lookup yields CDR1 LGHDT and CDR2 YNNKEL (reference sequence). The CDR3 totals 16 residues. The CDR3 coding sequence is TGTGCCAGCAGCCAAGTAATTGGGACGAACACCGGGGAGCTGTTTTTT. Protein: CASSQVIGTNTGELFF.

The chain employs TRBV3-1 and TRBJ2-3; D tentatively reads TRBD1 or TRBD2 (7 bases each). Germline V gives CDR1 LGHDT, CDR2 YNNKEL (reference sequence). The CDR3 length is 15 residues. V was clipped by 7 bases and J by 4 bases, with 18 bases between them. As DNA, the CDR3 is TGTGCCAGCACTTCACAGGGGAGGGGGGCAGATACGCAGTATTTT. Its translation is CASTSQGRGADTQYF.

The sample holds a few counts of this clonotype. The chain couples TRBV4-2 to TRBJ2-3; D is possibly TRBD2 (6 bases). Germline V CDR1 and CDR2: LGHNA, YNFKEQ. The length of the CDR3 is 15 residues. V shed 3 bases and J shed 4 bases, with 14 bases lying between them. CDR3 nucleotides: TGTGCCAGCAGCCAGGGGGGAGAGAGGTCAGATACGCAGTATTTT. Translating it yields CASSQGGERSDTQYF.

This clonotype came up many times. The chain uses TRBV29-1 and TRBJ1-1; maybe TRBD1 (6 bases). The CDR3 is 13 amino acids. Germline lookup yields CDR1 SQVTM and CDR2 ANQGSEA. Deletions cut 6 bases from V and 0 bases from J, with 11 bases between. The CDR3, as DNA: TGCAGCGTGGGGGCTTTTTTGAACACTGAAGCTTTCTTT. It codes for CSVGAFLNTEAFF. Full variable domain (outside the CDR3, taken from reference TRBV29-1 and TRBJ1-1): SAVISQKPSRDICQRGTSLTIQCQVDSQVTMMFWYRQQPGQSLTLIATANQGSEATYESGFVIDKFPISRPNLTFSTLTVSNMSPEDSSIYLCSVGAFLNTEAFFGQGTRLTVV.

This clonotype was counted at least ten times. The chain is built from TRBV29-1 and TRBJ1-3; no clear D. V shed 1 base and J shed 7 bases, with 5 bases lying between them. In germline, CDR1 is SQVTM, CDR2 ANQGSEA. This CDR3 has 11 residues. The CDR3 sequence is CSVEVGNTIYF. The CDR3 region has the DNA TGCAGCGTTGAAGTCGGGAACACCATATATTTT.

This clonotype was picked up a small number of times. The chain employs TRBV9 and TRBJ2-6; 11 bases map to TRBD1. The V and J ends lost 0 bases and 4 bases, in that order; junction bases with no gene match: 6. Looked up from germline, CDR1 is SGDLS and CDR2 is YYNGEE. The CDR3 is made up of 18 amino acids. The CDR3, as DNA: TGTGCCAGCAGCGTAGGCCGGACAGGGGGCGCCGGGGCCAACGTCCTGACTTTC. Amino acids: CASSVGRTGGAGANVLTF.

This chain links TRBV10-3 with TRBJ2-7; D is uncertain. The CDR3 extends over 11 amino acids. Trimming cost V 0 bases and J 5 bases, with 2 bases left between them. Germline CDR1 and CDR2: ENHRY and SYGVKD. The CDR3 spells CAISESNEQYF. The CDR3 DNA follows: TGTGCCATCAGTGAGTCGAACGAGCAGTACTTC.

The chain is built from TRBV11-2 and TRBJ2-3; D possibly corresponds to TRBD2 (6 bases). The CDR3 extends over 17 amino acids. Germline assignment: CDR1 SGHAT and CDR2 FQNNGV. V was shortened by 5 bases and J by 3 bases, with 21 bases between the two germline ends. In DNA form, the CDR3 reads TGTGCCAGCAGCATGAGTTCTCCGGGACTGGGGACAGATACGCAGTATTTT. Encoded protein: CASSMSSPGLGTDTQYF. The full variable domain, with the rest looked up from reference TRBV11-2 and TRBJ2-3, is EAGVAQSPRYKIIEKRQSVAFWCNPISGHATLYWYQQILGQGPKLLIQFQNNGVVDDSQLPKDRFSAERLKGVDSTLKIQPAKLEDSAVYLCASSMSSPGLGTDTQYFGPGTRLTVL.

Ten or more counts support this clonotype. V usage is TRBV12-3 or TRBV12-4 and J usage is TRBJ2-3; 7 nucleotides match TRBD2. CDR3 size: 12 residues. J lost 11 bases, V lost 7 bases, and 9 bases had no gene match. The CDR3 region has the DNA TGTGCCAGCAATTACGGAGCGGGGCAGCAGTATTTT. Protein product: CASNYGAGQQYF.

The CDR3 protein is CASSHAPSGGKPQHF. CDR3 nucleotide sequence: TGTGCCAGCAGCCACGCACCGTCAGGGGGGAAGCCCCAGCATTTT. V is TRBV7-2 and J is TRBJ1-5; 7 bases line up with TRBD1. Germline-derived CDR1 and CDR2 are SGHTA and FQGNSA. This CDR3 is built from 15 residues. V was clipped by 5 bases and J by 8 bases; unmatched bases: 12.

There are many counts of this clonotype. V gene TRBV20-1 combines with J gene TRBJ2-7, with 8 bases fitting TRBD1. Germline V lookup: CDR1 DFQATT, CDR2 SNEGSKA (reference sequence). This CDR3 region has 14 residues. The V segment lost 3 bases and the J segment 3 bases; nucleotides outside the gene matches: 7. In DNA, the CDR3 is TGCAGTGCTAGGGGACAGGTGACAGGCTACGAGCAGTACTTC. Amino acids: CSARGQVTGYEQYF.

In its sample, this clonotype was seen a few times. This chain connects TRBV5-1 to TRBJ2-1; 8 bases map to TRBD2. In germline, CDR1 is SGHRS, CDR2 YFSETQ. The CDR3 length is 18 residues. V dropped 4 bases and J dropped 8; count of bases not matched to a gene: 20. DNA for the CDR3: TGCGCCAGCAGCCCCCTCACGCCAAGCGGGAGCGTGCACTATGAGCAGTTCTTC. The encoded protein is CASSPLTPSGSVHYEQFF. Full variable domain (rest looked up from reference TRBV5-1 and TRBJ2-1): KAGVTQTPRYLIKTRGQQVTLSCSPISGHRSVSWYQQTPGQGLQFLFEYFSETQRNKGNFPGRFSGRQFSNSRSEMNVSTLELGDSALYLCASSPLTPSGSVHYEQFFGPGTRLTVL.

The table lists this clonotype with a few counts. The rearrangement links TRBV28 to TRBJ2-3; 13 nucleotides match TRBD2. CDR1 is MDHEN and CDR2 is SYDVKM in the germline V gene. The CDR3 totals 18 residues. Trimming removed 4 bases from V and 1 base from J; junction bases left unmatched: 8. The CDR3 nucleotides are TGTGCCAGCAGTTCCACTAGCGGGAGGGGATTTGGCACAGATACGCAGTATTTT. Its translation is CASSSTSGRGFGTDTQYF.

The table lists this clonotype with many counts. The rearrangement uses TRBV5-1 and TRBJ1-6; 11 positions agree with TRBD1. Germline lookup yields CDR1 SGHRS and CDR2 YFSETQ. The CDR3 consists of 17 residues. Unmatched junction bases numbered 9, after V lost 0 bases and J lost 10 bases. CDR3 bases: TGCGCCAGCAGCTTGGACCGGGACAGGGGGTCACGATCACCCCTCCACTTT. Translated, it gives CASSLDRDRGSRSPLHF.

This clonotype has ten or more counts. The V and J genes are TRBV29-1 and TRBJ2-3; D is unclear. The germline gives CDR1 SQVTM, CDR2 ANQGSEA. The CDR3 has 11 residues. V was clipped by 7 bases and J by 5 bases, with 10 bases between them. CDR3 DNA sequence: TGCAGCGCCCCGCGAGTAGATACGCAGTATTTT. This translates into CSAPRVDTQYF.